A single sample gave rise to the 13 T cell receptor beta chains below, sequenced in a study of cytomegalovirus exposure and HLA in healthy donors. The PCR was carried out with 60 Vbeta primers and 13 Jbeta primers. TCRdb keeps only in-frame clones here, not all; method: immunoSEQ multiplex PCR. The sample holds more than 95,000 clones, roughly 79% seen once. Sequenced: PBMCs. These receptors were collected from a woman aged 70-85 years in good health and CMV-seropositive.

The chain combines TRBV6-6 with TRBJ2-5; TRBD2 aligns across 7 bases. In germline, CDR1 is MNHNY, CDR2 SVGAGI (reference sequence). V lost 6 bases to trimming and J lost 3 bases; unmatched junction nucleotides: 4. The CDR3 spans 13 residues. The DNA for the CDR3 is TGTGCCAGCAGCTGGGGGGGGGAAGAGACCCAGTACTTC. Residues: CASSWGGEETQYF.

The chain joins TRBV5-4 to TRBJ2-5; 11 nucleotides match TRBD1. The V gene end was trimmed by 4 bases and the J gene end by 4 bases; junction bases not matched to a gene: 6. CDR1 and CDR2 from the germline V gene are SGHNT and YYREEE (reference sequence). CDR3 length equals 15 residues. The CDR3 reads CASSNTGQGGETQYF. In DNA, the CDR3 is TGTGCCAGCAGCAACACGGGACAGGGGGGAGAGACCCAGTACTTC.

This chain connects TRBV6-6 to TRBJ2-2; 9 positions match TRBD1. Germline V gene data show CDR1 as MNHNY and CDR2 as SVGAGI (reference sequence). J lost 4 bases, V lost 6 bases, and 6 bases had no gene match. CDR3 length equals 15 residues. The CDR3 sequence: CASRWMTGGTGELFF. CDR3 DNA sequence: TGTGCCAGCAGATGGATGACAGGGGGCACCGGGGAGCTGTTTTTT.

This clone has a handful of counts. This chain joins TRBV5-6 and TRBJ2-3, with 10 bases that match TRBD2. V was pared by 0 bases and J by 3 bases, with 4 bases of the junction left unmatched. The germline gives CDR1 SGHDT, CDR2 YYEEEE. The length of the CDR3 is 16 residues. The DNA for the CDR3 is TGTGCCAGCAGCTTGGTAGCGGGAGGTGTAACAGATACGCAGTATTTT. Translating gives CASSLVAGGVTDTQYF. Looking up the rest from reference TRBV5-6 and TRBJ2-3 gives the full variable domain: DAGVTQSPTHLIKTRGQQVTLRCSPKSGHDTVSWYQQALGQGPQFIFQYYEEEERQRGNFPDRFSGHQFPNYSSELNVNALLLGDSALYLCASSLVAGGVTDTQYFGPGTRLTVL.

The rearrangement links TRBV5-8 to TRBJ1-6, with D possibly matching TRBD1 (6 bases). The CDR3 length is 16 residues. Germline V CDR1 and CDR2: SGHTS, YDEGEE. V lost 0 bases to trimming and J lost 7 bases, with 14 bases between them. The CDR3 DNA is TGTGCCAGCAGCTTGGCCGGGGGGGCGCCCAATTCACCCCTCCACTTT. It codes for CASSLAGGAPNSPLHF.

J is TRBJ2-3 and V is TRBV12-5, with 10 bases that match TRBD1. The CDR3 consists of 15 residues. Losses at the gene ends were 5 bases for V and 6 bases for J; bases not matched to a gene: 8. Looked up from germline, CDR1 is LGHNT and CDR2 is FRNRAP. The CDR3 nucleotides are TGTGCTAGTGGTCCGGGGGACAGGGGTTTCGATACGCAGTATTTT. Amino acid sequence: CASGPGDRGFDTQYF. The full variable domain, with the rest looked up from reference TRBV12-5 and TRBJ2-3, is DARVTQTPRHKVTEMGQEVTMRCQPILGHNTVFWYRQTMMQGLELLAYFRNRAPLDDSGMPKDRFSAEMPDATLATLKIQPSEPRDSAVYFCASGPGDRGFDTQYFGPGTRLTVL.

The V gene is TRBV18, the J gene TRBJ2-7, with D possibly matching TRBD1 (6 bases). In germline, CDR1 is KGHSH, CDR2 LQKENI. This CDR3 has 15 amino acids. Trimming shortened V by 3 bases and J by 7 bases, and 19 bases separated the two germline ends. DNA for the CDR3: TGTGCCAGCTCACCGCGTGGGACACCGGCTGATGAGCAGTACTTC. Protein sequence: CASSPRGTPADEQYF.

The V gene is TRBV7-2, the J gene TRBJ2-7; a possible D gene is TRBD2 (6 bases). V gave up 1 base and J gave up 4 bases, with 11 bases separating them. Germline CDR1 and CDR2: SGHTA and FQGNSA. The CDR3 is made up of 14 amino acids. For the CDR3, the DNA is TGTGCCAGCAGCTTAGATGTCGGGAGTTACGAGCAGTACTTC. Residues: CASSLDVGSYEQYF.

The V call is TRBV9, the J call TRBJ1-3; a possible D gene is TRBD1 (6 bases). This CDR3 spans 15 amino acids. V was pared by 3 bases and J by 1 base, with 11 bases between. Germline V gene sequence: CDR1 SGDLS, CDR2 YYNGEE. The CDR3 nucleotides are TGTGCCAGCAGCGGATTCACAGGGTCTGGAAACACCATATATTTT. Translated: CASSGFTGSGNTIYF.

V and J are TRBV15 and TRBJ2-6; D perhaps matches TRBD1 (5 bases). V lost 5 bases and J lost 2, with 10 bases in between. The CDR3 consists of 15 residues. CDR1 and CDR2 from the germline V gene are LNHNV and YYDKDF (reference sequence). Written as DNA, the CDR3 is TGTGCCACCAGCCATGGGGCGGCTGGGGCCAACGTCCTGACTTTC. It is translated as CATSHGAAGANVLTF.

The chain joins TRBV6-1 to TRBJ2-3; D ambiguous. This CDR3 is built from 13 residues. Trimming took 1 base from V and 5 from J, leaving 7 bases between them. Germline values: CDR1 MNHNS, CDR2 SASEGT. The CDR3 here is CASSEVSVDTQYF. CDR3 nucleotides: TGTGCCAGCAGTGAAGTTTCAGTAGATACGCAGTATTTT.

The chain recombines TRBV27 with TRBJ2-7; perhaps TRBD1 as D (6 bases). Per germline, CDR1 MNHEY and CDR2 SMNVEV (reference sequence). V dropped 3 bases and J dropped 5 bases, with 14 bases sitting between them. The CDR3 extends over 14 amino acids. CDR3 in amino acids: CASSFSQGSNEQYF. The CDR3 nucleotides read TGTGCCAGCAGTTTTTCACAGGGTAGCAACGAGCAGTACTTC.

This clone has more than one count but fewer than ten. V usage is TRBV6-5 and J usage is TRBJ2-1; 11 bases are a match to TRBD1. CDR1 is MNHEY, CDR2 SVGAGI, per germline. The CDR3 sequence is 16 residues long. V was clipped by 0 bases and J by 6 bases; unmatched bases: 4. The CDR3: CASSYSPGTGGNEQFF. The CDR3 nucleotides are TGTGCCAGCAGTTACTCTCCCGGGACAGGGGGCAATGAGCAGTTCTTC.